This is a list of T cell receptor beta chains from one sample in a study of T cell responses to AZD1222 COVID-19 vaccine. Sequenced by immunoSEQ multiplex PCR; TCRdb stores in-frame clones only, minus some. The sample gives some 160,000 clones, more than 85% of which show up once; under 5% is in the top ten. The material was peripheral blood, obtained on day 0 of AZD1222 vaccination. These receptors all stem from an adult in good health. Each CDR3 is given with its conserved first and last residue. Fields, in order: CDR3 protein, CDR3 DNA, J gene, CDR3 length, D gene, clone size, V gene. A D gene is named only where the DNA matches it firmly. Clone sizes are given selectively: once, few, many, or a class where the clone is expanded.

CSARFGYEQYF | TGCAGTGCTAGATTCGGGTACGAGCAGTACTTC | TRBJ2-7 | 11 | NA | once | TRBV20-1
CASSQLAGGPSDTQYF | TGTGCTAGCAGCCAATTAGCGGGAGGGCCGTCAGATACGCAGTATTTT | TRBJ2-3 | 16 | TRBD2 | NA | TRBV7-7
CASSSSLGAGASGELFF | TGCGCCAGCAGCTCGAGTCTGGGAGCGGGAGCGAGCGGGGAGCTGTTTTTT | TRBJ2-2 | 17 | TRBD2 | NA | TRBV5-1
CATDMGWGAGNTIYF | TGTGCCACGGATATGGGTTGGGGGGCTGGAAACACCATATATTTT | TRBJ1-3 | 15 | NA | NA | TRBV24-1
CASSGLLADYEQYF | TGTGCCAGCAGCGGACTACTAGCGGACTACGAGCAGTACTTC | TRBJ2-7 | 14 | TRBD2 | once | TRBV5-6
CASSLEQGGNTF | TGTGCCAGCAGCTTAGAACAGGGAGGGAACACCTTC | TRBJ1-2 | 12 | NA | NA | TRBV7-9
CASSGYGGNTEAFF | TGTGCCAGTTCCGGCTACGGGGGGAACACTGAAGCTTTCTTT | TRBJ1-1 | 14 | NA | NA | TRBV19
CATSEGRGEFF | TGTGCCACCAGCGAAGGGCGAGGGGAGTTCTTC | TRBJ2-1 | 11 | NA | NA | TRBV24-1
CAISEGLGNYGYTF | TGTGCCATCAGTGAAGGTCTAGGGAACTATGGCTACACCTTC | TRBJ1-2 | 14 | NA | NA | TRBV10-3
CAISEGLAGTYEQYF | TGTGCCATCAGTGAAGGACTAGCGGGCACCTACGAGCAGTACTTC | TRBJ2-7 | 15 | TRBD2 | NA | TRBV10-3
CASSSVYEQYF | TGTGCCAGCAGTTCGGTCTACGAGCAGTACTTC | TRBJ2-7 | 11 | NA | few | TRBV6-5
CASSDPGQGSIGGNTIYF | TGTGCCAGCTCCGATCCGGGACAGGGATCAATAGGCGGAAACACCATATATTTT | TRBJ1-3 | 18 | TRBD1 | NA | TRBV18
CASSPGGWGYTF | TGTGCCAGCAGTCCCGGTGGGTGGGGCTACACCTTC | TRBJ1-2 | 12 | NA | NA | TRBV6-6
CASSLGGSGREKLFF | TGTGCCAGCAGTTTGGGGGGCTCGGGTCGAGAAAAACTGTTTTTT | TRBJ1-4 | 15 | NA | NA | TRBV28
CSVVSGSQNEQFF | TGCAGCGTTGTTAGCGGGAGTCAAAATGAGCAGTTCTTC | TRBJ2-1 | 13 | TRBD2 | NA | TRBV29-1
CASSLGQGSDEQYF | TGTGCCAGCAGTTTGGGGCAGGGTAGCGACGAGCAGTACTTC | TRBJ2-7 | 14 | NA | NA | TRBV28
CASRIEMLDKNIQYF | TGTGCCAGCAGGATAGAGATGTTAGACAAAAACATTCAGTACTTC | TRBJ2-4 | 15 | NA | NA | TRBV6-5
CASGQEYGYTF | TGTGCCAGCGGGCAGGAGTATGGCTACACCTTC | TRBJ1-2 | 11 | NA | NA | TRBV7-8
CASSLGTVETQYF | TGCGCCAGCAGCTTGGGCACTGTAGAGACCCAGTACTTC | TRBJ2-5 | 13 | NA | NA | TRBV5-1
CASSPRRERYEQYF | TGTGCCAGCAGCCCCCGCAGGGAAAGGTACGAGCAGTACTTC | TRBJ2-7 | 14 | NA | NA | TRBV7-8
CSARRPEGYTF | TGCAGTGCCCGAAGACCGGAGGGCTACACCTTC | TRBJ1-2 | 11 | NA | NA | TRBV20-1
CASSFTGVGYGYTF | TGTGCCAGCAGTTTCACCGGGGTGGGCTATGGCTACACCTTC | TRBJ1-2 | 14 | NA | NA | TRBV28
CASSQGAFTHEQYF | TGCGCCAGCAGCCAAGGGGCTTTCACCCACGAGCAGTACTTC | TRBJ2-7 | 14 | NA | NA | TRBV4-3
CASSLMGGQAYNEQFF | TGTGCCAGCAGCTTAATGGGGGGACAGGCCTACAATGAGCAGTTCTTC | TRBJ2-1 | 16 | TRBD1 | NA | TRBV7-3
CASSKGYGQGSRSPLHF | TGTGCCAGCAGTAAGGGATATGGACAGGGTTCTCGTTCACCCCTCCACTTT | TRBJ1-6 | 17 | TRBD1 | NA | TRBV9
CASSIMSGNAYEQYF | TGTGCCAGTAGTATAATGTCAGGGAACGCCTACGAGCAGTACTTC | TRBJ2-7 | 15 | NA | NA | TRBV19
CASSLGLLAVYNEQFF | TGCGCCAGCAGCTTGGGACTTCTAGCGGTCTACAATGAGCAGTTCTTC | TRBJ2-1 | 16 | TRBD2 | NA | TRBV5-1
CASSQGPDNTEAFF | TGTGCCAGCAGCCAAGGGCCGGATAACACTGAAGCTTTCTTT | TRBJ1-1 | 14 | NA | NA | TRBV4-2
CASSSGQSQRETQYF | TGCGCCAGCAGCTCGGGACAGTCTCAGCGAGAGACCCAGTACTTC | TRBJ2-5 | 15 | TRBD1 | NA | TRBV5-1
CASSFYNSPLHF | TGTGCCAGCAGCTTCTATAATTCACCCCTCCACTTT | TRBJ1-6 | 12 | NA | NA | TRBV28
CASGYGTSGRAVGTGELFF | TGTGCCAGCGGCTACGGGACTAGCGGGAGGGCCGTAGGGACCGGGGAGCTGTTTTTT | TRBJ2-2 | 19 | TRBD2 | NA | TRBV13
CASSGTSGFYEQYF | TGTGCCAGCAGTGGGACTAGCGGTTTCTACGAGCAGTACTTC | TRBJ2-7 | 14 | TRBD2 | NA | TRBV2
CATRRTGSSYEQYF | TGTGCCACCCGAAGGACAGGTTCATCCTACGAGCAGTACTTC | TRBJ2-7 | 14 | TRBD1 | once | TRBV15
CASRVRGEKLFF | TGTGCCAGCAGGGTAAGGGGAGAAAAACTGTTTTTT | TRBJ1-4 | 12 | NA | NA | TRBV12-3/TRBV12-4
CASRGQGKGTDTQYF | TGTGCCAGCAGGGGCCAGGGCAAGGGCACAGATACGCAGTATTTT | TRBJ2-3 | 15 | NA | NA | TRBV25-1
CASPRVAGGNIQYF | TGTGCCAGCCCGAGGGTAGCGGGAGGGAACATTCAGTACTTC | TRBJ2-4 | 14 | TRBD2 | NA | TRBV5-8
CASSIVGFPSYGYTF | TGTGCCAGTAGTATTGTGGGGTTTCCCAGCTATGGCTACACCTTC | TRBJ1-2 | 15 | NA | NA | TRBV19
CASSVGAGDNSPLHF | TGTGCCAGCAGCGTAGGGGCAGGGGATAATTCACCCCTCCACTTT | TRBJ1-6 | 15 | NA | NA | TRBV9
CASSITDYGYTF | TGTGCCAGTAGTATAACAGACTATGGCTACACCTTC | TRBJ1-2 | 12 | NA | NA | TRBV19
CASGGGPSYGYTF | TGTGCCAGCGGCGGGGGCCCCTCCTATGGCTACACCTTC | TRBJ1-2 | 13 | NA | NA | TRBV9
CATRGQPYSYNEQFF | TGTGCCACCCGGGGGCAGCCCTACTCCTACAATGAGCAGTTCTTC | TRBJ2-1 | 15 | NA | NA | TRBV27
CASRGPPVYEQYF | TGTGCCAGCCGGGGCCCCCCGGTATACGAGCAGTACTTC | TRBJ2-7 | 13 | NA | NA | TRBV2
CASRKQGGSTEAFF | TGTGCCAGCAGGAAACAGGGAGGGAGCACTGAAGCTTTCTTT | TRBJ1-1 | 14 | NA | NA | TRBV5-4
CASSGGREGNTEAFF | TGTGCCAGTTCGGGAGGACGAGAAGGGAACACTGAAGCTTTCTTT | TRBJ1-1 | 15 | NA | NA | TRBV3-1/TRBV3-2
CASSIVVSGSHEQFF | TGTGCCAGTAGTATAGTCGTCAGCGGGAGCCATGAGCAGTTCTTC | TRBJ2-1 | 15 | TRBD2 | NA | TRBV19
CASSYGRLNTEAFF | TGTGCCAGCAGTTACGGGCGGTTGAACACTGAAGCTTTCTTT | TRBJ1-1 | 14 | NA | NA | TRBV6-5
CASSSEGAVYGYTF | TGTGCCAGCAGCTCAGAGGGGGCGGTCTATGGCTACACCTTC | TRBJ1-2 | 14 | TRBD1 | NA | TRBV7-9
CASSTLTGGKNIQYF | TGCGCCAGCAGCACTCTAACAGGGGGCAAAAACATTCAGTACTTC | TRBJ2-4 | 15 | TRBD1 | NA | TRBV5-1
CASSQGSVWTQYF | TGTGCCAGCAGCCAAGGCTCCGTCTGGACCCAGTACTTC | TRBJ2-5 | 13 | NA | NA | TRBV3-1/TRBV3-2
CASRRGGATNEKLFF | TGTGCCAGCCGCCGGGGAGGTGCAACTAATGAAAAACTGTTTTTT | TRBJ1-4 | 15 | NA | NA | TRBV28
CASSYTGDTEAFF | TGTGCCAGCAGTTACACAGGGGACACTGAAGCTTTCTTT | TRBJ1-1 | 13 | TRBD1 | NA | TRBV6-6
CASIKRGWEHTEAFF | TGTGCCAGCATCAAAAGGGGGTGGGAGCACACTGAAGCTTTCTTT | TRBJ1-1 | 15 | NA | NA | TRBV6-5
CASSPGSHKNQPQHF | TGTGCCAGCAGCCCCGGGAGCCATAAGAATCAGCCCCAGCATTTT | TRBJ1-5 | 15 | NA | NA | TRBV28
CASSSVRSVYEQYF | TGTGCCAGCAGCTCGGTGAGGAGCGTCTACGAGCAGTACTTC | TRBJ2-7 | 14 | NA | NA | TRBV7-2
CASSPNEVAGDEGTGELFF | TGTGCCAGCAGCCCAAACGAGGTAGCGGGAGACGAAGGAACCGGGGAGCTGTTTTTT | TRBJ2-2 | 19 | TRBD2 | NA | TRBV28
CASFWGSEQYF | TGTGCCAGCTTTTGGGGGAGCGAGCAGTACTTC | TRBJ2-7 | 11 | NA | NA | TRBV6-5
CASSLGTSGRYEQYF | TGTGCCAGCAGCCTCGGGACTAGCGGGAGATACGAGCAGTACTTC | TRBJ2-7 | 15 | TRBD2 | NA | TRBV27
CASSLLIAGYTDTQYF | TGTGCCAGCAGCTTACTCATAGCGGGTTACACAGATACGCAGTATTTT | TRBJ2-3 | 16 | TRBD2 | NA | TRBV7-6
CASRSDRANLRANVLTF | TGTGCCAGCAGATCGGACAGGGCGAACCTTAGGGCCAACGTCCTGACTTTC | TRBJ2-6 | 17 | TRBD1 | NA | TRBV5-6
CASSPGSMETQYF | TGTGCCAGCAGCCCCGGGAGTATGGAGACCCAGTACTTC | TRBJ2-5 | 13 | NA | once | TRBV7-8